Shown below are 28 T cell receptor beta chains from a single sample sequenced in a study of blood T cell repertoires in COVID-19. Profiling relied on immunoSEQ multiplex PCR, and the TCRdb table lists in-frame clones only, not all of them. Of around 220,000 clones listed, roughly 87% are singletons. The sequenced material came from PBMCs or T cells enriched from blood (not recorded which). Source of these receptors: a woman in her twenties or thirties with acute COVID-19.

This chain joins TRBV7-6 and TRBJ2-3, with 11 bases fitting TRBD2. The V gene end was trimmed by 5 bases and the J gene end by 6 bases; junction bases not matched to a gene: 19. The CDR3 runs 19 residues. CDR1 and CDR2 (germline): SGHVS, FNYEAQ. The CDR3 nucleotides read TGTGCCAGCAGCCCGCGAGGGCCTATAGCGGGAGGGCCCCGGGATACGCAGTATTTT. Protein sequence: CASSPRGPIAGGPRDTQYF.

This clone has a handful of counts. The CDR3, as DNA: TGTGCCAGCAGTTTATCGTCCAACTACGAGCAGTACTTC. Its translation: CASSLSSNYEQYF. The chain has TRBV27 and TRBJ2-7, with no clear D. The CDR3 consists of 13 residues. Germline V lookup: CDR1 MNHEY, CDR2 SMNVEV (reference sequence). Deletions cut 0 bases from V and 3 bases from J, with 6 bases between.

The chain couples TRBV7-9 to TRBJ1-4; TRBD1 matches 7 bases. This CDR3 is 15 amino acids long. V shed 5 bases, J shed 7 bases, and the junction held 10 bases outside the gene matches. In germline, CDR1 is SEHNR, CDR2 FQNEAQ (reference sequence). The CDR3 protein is CASSVDREESEKLFF. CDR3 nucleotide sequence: TGTGCCAGCAGCGTAGACAGGGAAGAGAGTGAAAAACTGTTTTTT.

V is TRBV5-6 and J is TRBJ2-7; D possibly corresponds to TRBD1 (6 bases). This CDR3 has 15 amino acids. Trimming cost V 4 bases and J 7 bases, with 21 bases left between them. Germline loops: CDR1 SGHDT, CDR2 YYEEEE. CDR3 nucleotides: TGTGCCAGCAGCCCCTTGGACAGTGCGGGTGTGGAGCAGTACTTC. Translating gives CASSPLDSAGVEQYF.

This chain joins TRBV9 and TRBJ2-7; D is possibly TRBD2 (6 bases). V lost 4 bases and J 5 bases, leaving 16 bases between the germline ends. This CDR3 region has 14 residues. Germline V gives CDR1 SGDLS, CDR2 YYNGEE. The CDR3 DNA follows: TGTGCCAGCAGCCCCGGACCCCTAGCGAACGAGCAGTACTTC. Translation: CASSPGPLANEQYF.

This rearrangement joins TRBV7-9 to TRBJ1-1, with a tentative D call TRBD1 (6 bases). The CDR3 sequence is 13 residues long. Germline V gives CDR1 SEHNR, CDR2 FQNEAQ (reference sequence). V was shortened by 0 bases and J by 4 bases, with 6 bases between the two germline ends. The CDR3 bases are TGTGCCAGCAGCTTAGCGGGGGCCACTGAAGCTTTCTTT. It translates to CASSLAGATEAFF.

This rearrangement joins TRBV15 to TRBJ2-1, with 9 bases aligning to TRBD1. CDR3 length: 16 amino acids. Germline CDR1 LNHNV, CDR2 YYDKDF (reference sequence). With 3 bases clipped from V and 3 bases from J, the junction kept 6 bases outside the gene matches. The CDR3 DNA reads TGTGCCACCAGCAGCCCTACGGGACAGGGCTACAATGAGCAGTTCTTC. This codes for CATSSPTGQGYNEQFF.

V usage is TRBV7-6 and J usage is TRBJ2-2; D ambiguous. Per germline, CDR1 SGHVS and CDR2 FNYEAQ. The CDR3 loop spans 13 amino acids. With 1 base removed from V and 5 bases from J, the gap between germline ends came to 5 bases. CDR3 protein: CASSLGRTGELFF. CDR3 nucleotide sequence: TGTGCCAGCAGCTTAGGGCGGACCGGGGAGCTGTTTTTT.

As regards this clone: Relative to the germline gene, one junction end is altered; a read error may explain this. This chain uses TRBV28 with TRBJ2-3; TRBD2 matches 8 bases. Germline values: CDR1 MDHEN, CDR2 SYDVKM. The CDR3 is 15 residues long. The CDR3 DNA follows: TGTGCCAGCGGTTTAAGCGGGAGACATAAAGATACGCAGTATTTT. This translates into CASGLSGRHKDTQYF.

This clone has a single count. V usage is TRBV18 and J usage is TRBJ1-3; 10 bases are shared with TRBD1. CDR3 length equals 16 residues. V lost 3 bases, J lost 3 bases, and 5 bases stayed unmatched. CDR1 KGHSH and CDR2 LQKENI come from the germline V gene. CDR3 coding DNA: TGTGCCAGCTCACCGGGACAGGGGAAGAGTGGAAACACCATATATTTT. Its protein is CASSPGQGKSGNTIYF.

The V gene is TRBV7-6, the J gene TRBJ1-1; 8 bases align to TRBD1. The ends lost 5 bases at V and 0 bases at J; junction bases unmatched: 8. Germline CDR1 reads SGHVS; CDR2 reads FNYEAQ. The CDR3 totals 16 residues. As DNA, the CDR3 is TGTGCCAGCAGCCTCAATACAGGGGGAATGAACACTGAAGCTTTCTTT. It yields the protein CASSLNTGGMNTEAFF.

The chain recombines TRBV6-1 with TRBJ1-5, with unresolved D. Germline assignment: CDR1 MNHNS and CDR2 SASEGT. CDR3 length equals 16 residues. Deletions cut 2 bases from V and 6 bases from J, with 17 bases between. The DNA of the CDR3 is TGTGCCAGCAGTGAAAAGGGAGGCGGGTTATTTCAGCCCCAGCATTTT. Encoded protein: CASSEKGGGLFQPQHF.

This CDR3 reads CASRLGGGAGANVLTF. DNA for the CDR3: TGTGCCAGCAGATTAGGCGGAGGGGCTGGGGCCAACGTCCTGACTTTC. This chain links TRBV28 with TRBJ2-6; weak D call: TRBD2 (6 bases). With 6 bases removed from V and 2 bases from J, the gap between germline ends came to 14 bases. Germline V lookup: CDR1 MDHEN, CDR2 SYDVKM. CDR3 length: 16 amino acids.

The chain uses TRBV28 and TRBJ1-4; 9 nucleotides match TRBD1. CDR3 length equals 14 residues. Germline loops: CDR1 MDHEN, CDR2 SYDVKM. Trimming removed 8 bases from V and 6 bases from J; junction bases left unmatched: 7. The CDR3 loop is CASVTGGSYEKLFF. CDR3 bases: TGTGCCAGCGTAACAGGGGGCAGTTATGAAAAACTGTTTTTT.

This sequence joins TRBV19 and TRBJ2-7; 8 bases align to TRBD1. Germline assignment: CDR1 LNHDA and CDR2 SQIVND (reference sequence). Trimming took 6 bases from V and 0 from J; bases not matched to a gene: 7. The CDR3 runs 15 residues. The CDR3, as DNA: TGTGCCAGTAGCGGCCCGGGGACAGGCTCCTACGAGCAGTACTTC. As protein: CASSGPGTGSYEQYF.

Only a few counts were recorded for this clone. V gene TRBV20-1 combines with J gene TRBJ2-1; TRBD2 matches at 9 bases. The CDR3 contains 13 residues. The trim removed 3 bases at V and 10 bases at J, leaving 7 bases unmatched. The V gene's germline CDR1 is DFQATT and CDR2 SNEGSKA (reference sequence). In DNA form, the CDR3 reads TGCAGTGCTAGTAGCGGGAGTAGTTTGGAGCAGTTCTTC. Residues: CSASSGSSLEQFF.

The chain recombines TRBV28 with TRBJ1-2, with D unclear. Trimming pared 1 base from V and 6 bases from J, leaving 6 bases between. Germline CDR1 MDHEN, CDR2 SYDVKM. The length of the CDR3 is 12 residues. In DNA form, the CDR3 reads TGTGCCAGCAGTTTATCGGGGAATGGCTACACCTTC. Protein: CASSLSGNGYTF.

CDR3 amino acids: CASSLEDDREQFF. The CDR3 DNA reads as TGTGCCAGCAGCTTAGAAGACGACAGGGAGCAGTTCTTC. This chain uses TRBV11-1 with TRBJ2-1; maybe TRBD1 (6 bases). Trimming shortened V by 1 base and J by 10 bases, and 11 bases separated the two germline ends. Germline loops: CDR1 SGHAT, CDR2 FQDESV (reference sequence). The CDR3 covers 13 residues.

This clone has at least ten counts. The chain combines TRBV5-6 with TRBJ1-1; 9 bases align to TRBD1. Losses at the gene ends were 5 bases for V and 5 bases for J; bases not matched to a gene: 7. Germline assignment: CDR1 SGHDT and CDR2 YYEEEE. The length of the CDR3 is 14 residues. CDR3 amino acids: CASRSGTGLTEAFF. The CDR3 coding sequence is TGTGCCAGCAGAAGCGGGACAGGGCTGACTGAAGCTTTCTTT.

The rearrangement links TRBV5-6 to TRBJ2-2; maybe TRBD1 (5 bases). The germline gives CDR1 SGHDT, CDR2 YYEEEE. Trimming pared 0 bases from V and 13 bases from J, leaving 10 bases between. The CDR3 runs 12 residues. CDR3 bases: TGTGCCAGCAGCTTGGAAAGGGGTGTGCTGTTTTTT. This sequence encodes CASSLERGVLFF.

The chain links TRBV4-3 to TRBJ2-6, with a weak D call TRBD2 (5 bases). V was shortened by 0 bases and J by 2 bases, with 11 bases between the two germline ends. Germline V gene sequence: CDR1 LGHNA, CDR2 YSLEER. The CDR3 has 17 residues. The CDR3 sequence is CASSQDVFSAGANVLTF. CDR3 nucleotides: TGCGCCAGCAGCCAAGATGTATTTAGCGCTGGGGCCAACGTCCTGACTTTC.

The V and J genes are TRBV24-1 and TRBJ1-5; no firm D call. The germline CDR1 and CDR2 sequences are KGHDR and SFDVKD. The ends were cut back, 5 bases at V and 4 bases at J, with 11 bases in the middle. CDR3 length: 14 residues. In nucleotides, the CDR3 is TGTGCCACCAGTGTCGAGGGCTCTAATCAGCCCCAGCATTTT. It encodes CATSVEGSNQPQHF.

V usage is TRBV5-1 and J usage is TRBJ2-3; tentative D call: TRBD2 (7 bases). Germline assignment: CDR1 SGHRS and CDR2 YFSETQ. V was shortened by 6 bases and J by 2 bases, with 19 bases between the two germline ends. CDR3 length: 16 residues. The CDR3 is CASNPVAGAFTDTQYF. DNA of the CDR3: TGCGCCAGCAACCCGGTGGCGGGGGCATTCACAGATACGCAGTATTTT.

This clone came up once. In DNA, the CDR3 is TGTGCCAGCAGTGAATGGCAGAACTCCTACAATGAGCAGTTCTTC. Encoded protein: CASSEWQNSYNEQFF. The V gene is TRBV2, the J gene TRBJ2-1, with D unresolved. The CDR3 is 15 residues long. Germline lookup yields CDR1 SNHLY and CDR2 FYNNEI. The germline V and J ends were trimmed by 2 bases and 0 bases, with 8 bases remaining between them.

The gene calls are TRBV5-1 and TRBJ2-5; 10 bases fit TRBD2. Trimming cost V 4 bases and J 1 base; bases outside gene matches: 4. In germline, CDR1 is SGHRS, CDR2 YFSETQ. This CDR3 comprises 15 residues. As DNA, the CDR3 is TGCGCCAGCAGCATTAGCGGGGGGCTCCAAGAGACCCAGTACTTC. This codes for CASSISGGLQETQYF.

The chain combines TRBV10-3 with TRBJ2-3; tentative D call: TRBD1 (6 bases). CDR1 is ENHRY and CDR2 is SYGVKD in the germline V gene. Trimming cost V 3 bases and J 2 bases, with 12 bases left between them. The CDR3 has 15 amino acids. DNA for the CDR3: TGTGCCATCAGTGAACTGGGGGCCCACACAGATACGCAGTATTTT. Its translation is CAISELGAHTDTQYF.

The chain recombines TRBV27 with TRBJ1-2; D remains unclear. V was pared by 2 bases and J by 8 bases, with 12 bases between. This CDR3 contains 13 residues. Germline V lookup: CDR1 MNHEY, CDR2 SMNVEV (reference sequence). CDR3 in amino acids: CASSLGRSGGYTF. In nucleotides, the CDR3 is TGTGCCAGCAGTTTAGGCAGGTCCGGCGGCTACACCTTC.

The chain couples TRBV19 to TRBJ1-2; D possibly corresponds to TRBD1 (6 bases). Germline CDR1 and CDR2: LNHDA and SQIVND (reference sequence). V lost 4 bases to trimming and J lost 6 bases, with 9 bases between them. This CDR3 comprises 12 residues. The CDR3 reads CASSNRANGYTF. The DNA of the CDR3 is TGTGCCAGTAGTAACAGGGCGAATGGCTACACCTTC.